This T cell receptor (beta chain) is drawn from a study of blood T cells in healthy people across ages. Looking at the study overall: There was about one barcoded beta molecule captured by template switching per two T cells.

CDR1 GTSNPN and CDR2 SVGIG come from the germline V gene (reference sequence). The CDR3 totals 13 residues. A second PCR of 7 to 11 cycles used a sample-barcoded 5' primer and a J-beta primer mix. TCRdb re-called the 5' RACE reads with MiXCR, one entry per CDR3 protein. Among hundreds of thousands of distinct CDR3 sequences listed, 58% were seen once. General observations from the study: Naive CD4+ cells and diversity were both higher in long-lived donors than in aged donors. Investigators viewed diversity estimates from one million T cells as underestimates, the study reported.

Note on this clonotype: The antigen is unknown.

The clonotype comes from a man younger than 40 in good health. The material sequenced was blood. This chain connects TRBV30 to TRBJ2-3; D is undetermined. In nucleotides, the CDR3 is TGTGCTTTAGAACCCCCAGGCACAGATACGCAGTATTTT. Residues: CALEPPGTDTQYF.